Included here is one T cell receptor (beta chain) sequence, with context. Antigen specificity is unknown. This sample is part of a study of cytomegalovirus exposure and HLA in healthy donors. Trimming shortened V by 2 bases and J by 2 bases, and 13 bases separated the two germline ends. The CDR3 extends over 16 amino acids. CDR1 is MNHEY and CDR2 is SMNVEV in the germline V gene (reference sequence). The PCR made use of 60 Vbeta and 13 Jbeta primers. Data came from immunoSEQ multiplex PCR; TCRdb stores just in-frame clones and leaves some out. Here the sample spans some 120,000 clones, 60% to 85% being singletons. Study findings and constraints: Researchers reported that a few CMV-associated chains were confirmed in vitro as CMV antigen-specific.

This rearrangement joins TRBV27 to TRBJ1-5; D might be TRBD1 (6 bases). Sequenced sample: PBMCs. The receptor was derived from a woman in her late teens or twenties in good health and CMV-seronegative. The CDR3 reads CASSLGGAGGNQPQHF. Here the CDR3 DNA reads TGTGCCAGCAGTTTAGGGGGGGCGGGGGGCAATCAGCCCCAGCATTTT.